A selection of T cell receptor beta chains follows, all from one sample in a study of T-cell memory formation after mild COVID-19. TCRdb reanalysed the 5' RACE reads using MiXCR and keeps one entry per CDR3 protein. The sample includes under 300,000 distinct CDR3 sequences, 8.2% of them seen just once. The sequencing input was PBMCs or a T cell subset sorted from them (not recorded which). These receptor sequences come from a young man who had mild COVID-19 (a few samples of this study predate the infection). Cell type and time point are not known. Both conserved end residues are part of each CDR3. A D gene is named only where the DNA matches it firmly. A row's size may be missing; if present it is once, few, many or a size class.

d_call	clone_size	v_call	j_call	cdr3_aa	cdr3_nt
TRBD1	few	TRBV7-2	TRBJ2-1	CASSLVWVGTGQFNEQFF	TGTGCCAGCAGCTTAGTTTGGGTCGGGACAGGACAATTCAATGAGCAGTTCTTC
.	.	TRBV24-1	TRBJ2-5	CATSDPRSAYQETQYF	TGTGCCACCAGTGATCCCAGGTCTGCGTACCAAGAGACCCAGTACTTC
.	.	TRBV6-2/TRBV6-3	TRBJ2-2	CASSYLGTAGELFF	TGTGCCAGCAGTTACCTGGGTACGGCCGGGGAGCTGTTTTTT
TRBD2	few	TRBV29-1	TRBJ2-7	CSVSYPGTSGEYEQYF	TGCAGCGTTTCCTACCCGGGGACTAGCGGGGAGTACGAGCAGTACTTC
.	many	TRBV12-3/TRBV12-4	TRBJ1-1	CASSFQGLNTEAFF	TGCGCCAGCAGCTTCCAGGGTCTGAACACTGAAGCTTTCTTT
.	few	TRBV5-1	TRBJ1-2	CASSTGQAEDYGYTF	TGCGCCAGCTCTACAGGGCAGGCGGAGGACTATGGCTACACCTTC
.	few	TRBV5-1	TRBJ2-5	CASSLRLEETQYF	TGCGCCAGCAGCCTCCGCCTTGAAGAGACCCAGTACTTC
TRBD1	.	TRBV19	TRBJ2-5	CASSTWTGPGETQYF	TGTGCCAGTAGTACTTGGACAGGGCCAGGAGAGACCCAGTACTTC
.	many	TRBV29-1	TRBJ2-3	CSVRRAGITDTQYF	TGCAGCGTTCGCCGGGCGGGTATCACAGATACGCAGTATTTT
.	few	TRBV7-9	TRBJ2-5	CASSPLSSVQETQYF	TGTGCCAGCAGCCCCTTGTCGAGCGTGCAAGAGACCCAGTACTTC
.	.	TRBV4-1	TRBJ1-2	CASSQDARGYTF	TGCGCCAGCAGCCAAGATGCACGTGGCTACACCTTC
TRBD1	.	TRBV2	TRBJ2-3	CASSRGTGPVTDTQYF	TGTGCCAGCAGCCGCGGGACAGGGCCCGTTACAGATACGCAGTATTTT
TRBD2	.	TRBV6-4	TRBJ2-5	CASSEQAGGQETQYF	TGTGCCAGCAGTGAGCAAGCGGGGGGGCAAGAGACCCAGTACTTC
.	few	TRBV6-5	TRBJ2-3	CASSKETDTQYF	TGTGCCAGCAGTAAGGAGACAGATACGCAGTATTTT
TRBD1	few	TRBV5-5	TRBJ1-1	CASSSSGTGWTEAFF	TGTGCCAGCAGCTCCTCCGGGACAGGGTGGACTGAAGCTTTCTTT
TRBD2	many	TRBV7-9	TRBJ2-1	CASSFSGGRYNEQFF	TGTGCCAGCAGCTTCAGCGGGGGGCGCTACAATGAGCAGTTCTTC
.	.	TRBV9	TRBJ2-1	CASSVISGGQFF	TGTGCCAGCAGCGTAATCTCCGGTGGGCAGTTCTTC
TRBD1	.	TRBV27	TRBJ1-6	CASSFHTTGTARPLHF	TGTGCCAGCAGTTTCCATACGACCGGGACAGCTAGACCCCTCCACTTT
.	.	TRBV7-9	TRBJ1-1	CASSWGLDTEAFF	TGTGCCAGCAGCTGGGGGCTTGACACTGAAGCTTTCTTT
.	few	TRBV2	TRBJ2-5	CASESGGLGTQYF	TGTGCCAGCGAATCCGGGGGCTTAGGGACCCAGTACTTC
TRBD2	few	TRBV11-1	TRBJ2-3	CASGLAGADTDTQYF	TGTGCCAGCGGGCTAGCGGGGGCCGACACAGATACGCAGTATTTT
.	.	TRBV7-6	TRBJ2-2	CASTPDIRAGELFF	TGTGCCAGCACCCCAGACATCCGGGCCGGGGAGCTGTTTTTT
.	many	TRBV7-8	TRBJ2-1	CASSMGTGLHNEQFF	TGTGCCAGCAGCATGGGGACTGGTCTCCACAATGAGCAGTTCTTC
TRBD2	many	TRBV11-2	TRBJ2-1	CASSSGARTYNEQFF	TGTGCCAGCAGCAGCGGGGCCCGGACCTACAATGAGCAGTTCTTC
.	few	TRBV7-3	TRBJ2-3	CASSLIHAQYF	TGTGCCAGCAGCTTAATACACGCGCAGTATTTT
.	few	TRBV5-1	TRBJ2-3	CASSWTLTGSTDTQYF	TGCGCCAGCAGCTGGACCCTTACAGGAAGCACAGATACGCAGTATTTT
.	.	TRBV6-2/TRBV6-3	TRBJ1-1	CASSYGPRVLNTEAFF	TGTGCCAGCAGTTACGGCCCCAGGGTTCTGAACACTGAAGCTTTCTTT
TRBD1	.	TRBV5-5	TRBJ1-3	CASGRDRGPAGNTIYF	TGTGCCAGCGGCCGGGACAGGGGGCCAGCAGGAAACACCATATATTTT